The 28 T cell receptor beta chains reported below all come from one sample, sequenced in a study of blood T cell repertoires in COVID-19. Produced via immunoSEQ multiplex PCR; TCRdb's table is partial and in-frame only. The sample shows 90,000 or so clones, 83% of them seen only once. The sample comprised peripheral blood. These receptors were collected from a human donor in a cohort sampled during active COVID-19.

This clone was seen a handful of times. The chain recombines TRBV7-9 with TRBJ1-2, with 10 bases fitting TRBD1. CDR3 length: 15 residues. V lost 6 bases to trimming and J lost 4 bases; unmatched junction nucleotides: 8. CDR1 SEHNR and CDR2 FQNEAQ come from the germline V gene (reference sequence). Here the CDR3 reads CASSQTGGRVYGYTF. CDR3 in DNA: TGTGCCAGCAGTCAGACAGGGGGCCGTGTCTATGGCTACACCTTC.

Only a few counts were recorded for this clone. The V gene is TRBV5-1, the J gene TRBJ2-2; D might be TRBD2 (6 bases). CDR1 is SGHRS and CDR2 is YFSETQ in the germline V gene. V was clipped by 1 base and J by 6 bases, with 10 bases between them. This CDR3 spans 14 amino acids. CDR3 region: CASSLLGRSGELFF. CDR3 in DNA: TGCGCCAGCAGCTTGTTAGGGAGGTCCGGGGAGCTGTTTTTT.

The chain combines TRBV7-2 with TRBJ2-7; 9 bases are a match to TRBD1. V lost 3 bases, J lost 3 bases, and 3 bases stayed unmatched. The CDR3 has 14 residues. Germline V lookup: CDR1 SGHTA, CDR2 FQGNSA. The CDR3 is CASSFRQGDYEQYF. The CDR3, as DNA: TGTGCCAGCAGCTTCCGACAGGGGGACTACGAGCAGTACTTC.

DNA of the CDR3: TGTGCCAGCAGTCGAGTAACTACATCGGACAATGAGCAGTTCTTC. Translated, it gives CASSRVTTSDNEQFF. J is TRBJ2-1 and V is TRBV2; D unclear. V was cut by 5 bases and J by 5 bases, with 16 bases left in between. From germline, CDR1 is SNHLY and CDR2 FYNNEI. The CDR3 is 15 amino acids.

The chain has TRBV7-8 and TRBJ2-7, with D tentatively TRBD2 (5 bases). V was cut by 3 bases and J by 4 bases, with 19 bases left in between. CDR1 and CDR2 (germline): SGHVS, FQNEAQ. There are 16 residues in the CDR3. This CDR3 reads CASSLRFVRLAYEQYF. CDR3 coding DNA: TGTGCCAGCAGCTTGAGATTCGTGCGGCTAGCTTACGAGCAGTACTTC.

CDR3 sequence: CASSVAGTSGRNEQFF. In DNA, the CDR3 is TGTGCCAGCAGCGTAGCAGGAACTAGCGGGAGGAATGAGCAGTTCTTC. V and J are TRBV9 and TRBJ2-1; 12 nucleotides match TRBD2. V dropped 0 bases and J dropped 7; count of bases not matched to a gene: 5. Germline CDR1 reads SGDLS; CDR2 reads YYNGEE. This CDR3 spans 16 amino acids.

The V call is TRBV5-6, the J call TRBJ2-3; TRBD2 matches at 13 bases. Per germline, CDR1 SGHDT and CDR2 YYEEEE. With V trimmed by 2 bases and J by 7 bases, 4 bases remained unmatched. The CDR3 consists of 15 residues. Here the CDR3 DNA reads TGTGCCAGCAGCTTACTAGCGGGGGGGCTGAATACGCAGTATTTT. Translation: CASSLLAGGLNTQYF. The variable domain in full, completed from reference TRBV5-6 and TRBJ2-3, reads DAGVTQSPTHLIKTRGQQVTLRCSPKSGHDTVSWYQQALGQGPQFIFQYYEEEERQRGNFPDRFSGHQFPNYSSELNVNALLLGDSALYLCASSLLAGGLNTQYFGPGTRLTVL.

This clone was recorded a few times. The chain has TRBV4-2 and TRBJ2-3, with 10 bases matching TRBD1. Germline CDR1 reads LGHNA; CDR2 reads YNFKEQ. The CDR3 contains 18 residues. V gave up 1 base and J gave up 3 bases; unmatched junction bases: 10. CDR3 region: CASSQARQGAGWTDTQYF. CDR3 sequence (DNA): TGTGCCAGCAGCCAAGCTCGACAGGGGGCAGGGTGGACAGATACGCAGTATTTT.

In nucleotides, the CDR3 is TGTGCCAGCAGACTTAGCGGGGGACCTGCCAAGCAGTACTTC. Translated, it gives CASRLSGGPAKQYF. The V gene is TRBV6-5, the J gene TRBJ2-7; 9 bases line up with TRBD2. J gave up 8 bases and V 6 bases, and 11 bases lay outside the gene matches. Germline V lookup: CDR1 MNHEY, CDR2 SVGAGI. The CDR3 covers 14 residues.

The rearrangement uses TRBV5-5 and TRBJ1-3; D gene unclear. Germline CDR1 SGHKS, CDR2 YYEKEE (reference sequence). Trimming shortened V by 5 bases and J by 4 bases, and 19 bases separated the two germline ends. The CDR3 consists of 16 residues. In DNA, the CDR3 is TGTGCCAGCAGTAATAGATGGGAGATCGCCGGAAACACCATATATTTT. It translates to CASSNRWEIAGNTIYF.

This chain uses TRBV7-2 with TRBJ2-3; a weak D match, TRBD1 (5 bases). Between the trimmed V and J ends, which lost 5 bases and 2 bases, there was a span of 11 bases. CDR1 is SGHTA and CDR2 is FQGNSA in the germline V gene. CDR3 size: 14 residues. This chain's CDR3 is CASSLGQPTDTQYF. For the CDR3, the DNA is TGTGCCAGCAGCCTGGGGCAGCCCACAGATACGCAGTATTTT.

The table lists this clone with a few counts. The chain recombines TRBV19 with TRBJ1-2; no clear D gene. The germline V and J ends were trimmed by 5 bases and 8 bases, with 18 bases remaining between them. This CDR3 comprises 14 residues. The germline V gene encodes CDR1 LNHDA and CDR2 SQIVND (reference sequence). DNA for the CDR3: TGTGCCAGTAGTCCTCAGAGCGCTTCGGTGGGCTACACCTTC. Amino acids: CASSPQSASVGYTF. The whole variable domain, remainder taken from reference TRBV19 and TRBJ1-2, is DGGITQSPKYLFRKEGQNVTLSCEQNLNHDAMYWYRQDPGQGLRLIYYSQIVNDFQKGDIAEGYSVSREKKESFPLTVTSAQKNPTAFYLCASSPQSASVGYTFGSGTRLTVV.

Notes on this clone: An end of the junction differs from the germline gene, which may be a read error. The chain links TRBV7-7 to TRBJ2-1; D perhaps matches TRBD1 (6 bases). This CDR3 comprises 14 residues. CDR1 and CDR2 (germline): SSHAT, FNYEAQ (reference sequence). CDR3 nucleotides: TGTGCTAGCAGCTTAGGATATCAGGGGCATGAGCAGTTCTTC. It is translated as CASSLGYQGHEQFF.

This sequence joins TRBV7-8 and TRBJ2-7; perhaps TRBD2 as D (7 bases). Germline V lookup: CDR1 SGHVS, CDR2 FQNEAQ. This CDR3 region has 15 residues. V was clipped by 7 bases and J by 1 base, with 17 bases between them. The CDR3 sequence is CASTTGGMGSYEQYF. The CDR3 bases are TGTGCCAGCACCACGGGGGGCATGGGTTCCTACGAGCAGTACTTC.

This sequence joins TRBV5-1 and TRBJ2-5; 9 nucleotides align to TRBD1. The CDR3 sequence is 15 residues long. From germline, CDR1 is SGHRS and CDR2 YFSETQ. With V trimmed by 1 base and J by 4 bases, 5 bases remained unmatched. Here the CDR3 reads CASSLMDRGLETQYF. The CDR3 DNA reads TGCGCCAGCAGCTTGATGGACAGGGGTTTAGAGACCCAGTACTTC.

This chain links TRBV19 with TRBJ2-2; 8 nucleotides line up with TRBD2. Germline V lookup: CDR1 LNHDA, CDR2 SQIVND (reference sequence). The CDR3 is 16 amino acids. After removal of 1 base from V and 2 bases from J, the junction contained 3 bases not matched to a gene. The CDR3 protein is CASSIGAGDNTGELFF. The CDR3 DNA follows: TGTGCCAGTAGTATAGGAGCGGGGGATAACACCGGGGAGCTGTTTTTT.

The gene calls are TRBV28 and TRBJ2-5; D possibly corresponds to TRBD1 (5 bases). The CDR3 is made up of 13 amino acids. The germline gives CDR1 MDHEN, CDR2 SYDVKM. Trimming removed 4 bases from V and 7 bases from J, with 13 bases in between. The CDR3 is CASSSQGTRTQYF. As DNA, the CDR3 is TGTGCCAGCAGTTCTCAGGGAACGCGGACCCAGTACTTC.

The chain uses TRBV14 and TRBJ2-5; 10 positions match TRBD1. The CDR3 has 14 residues. Germline CDR1 is SGHDN and CDR2 is FVKESK. Trimming at V came to 4 bases and at J to 4 bases, leaving 3 bases not matched to a gene. This CDR3 is CASSPWDRGETQYF. The DNA of the CDR3 is TGTGCCAGCAGCCCCTGGGACAGGGGAGAGACCCAGTACTTC.

This chain links TRBV5-1 with TRBJ2-6, with a weak D call TRBD1 (5 bases). The CDR3 length is 16 residues. Trimming removed 2 bases at V and 1 base at J, with 10 bases between. The germline CDR1 and CDR2 sequences are SGHRS and YFSETQ. The CDR3: CASSFFQGSGANVLTF. DNA for the CDR3: TGCGCCAGCAGCTTTTTTCAGGGATCTGGGGCCAACGTCCTGACTTTC.

The count of this clone is one. The rearrangement joins TRBV5-1 to TRBJ2-5; 8 bases line up with TRBD1. The V gene's germline CDR1 is SGHRS and CDR2 YFSETQ. The V and J ends lost 4 bases and 4 bases, in that order; junction bases with no gene match: 9. CDR3 length: 15 residues. The CDR3 loop is CASSRTGTEGETQYF. CDR3 coding DNA: TGCGCCAGCAGCCGGACAGGGACAGAAGGAGAGACCCAGTACTTC.

V is TRBV11-2 and J is TRBJ2-7; D remains ambiguous. This CDR3 region has 12 residues. Germline V gives CDR1 SGHAT, CDR2 FQNNGV. Between the trimmed V and J ends, which lost 2 bases and 2 bases, there was a span of 4 bases. DNA of the CDR3: TGTGCCAGCAGCTTAACTCCCTACGAGCAGTACTTC. Protein product: CASSLTPYEQYF.

This clone was seen many times. This chain connects TRBV25-1 to TRBJ1-4; 8 nucleotides line up with TRBD1. The germline V gene encodes CDR1 MGHDK and CDR2 SYGVNS. CDR3 length equals 17 residues. V trimming: 4 bases; J trimming: 0 bases; junction bases outside the gene matches: 7. CDR3 residues: CASSARGLLPTNEKLFF. As DNA, the CDR3 is TGTGCCAGCAGTGCCAGGGGGCTCCTTCCAACTAATGAAAAACTGTTTTTT.

V is TRBV12-3 or TRBV12-4 and J is TRBJ1-5; D uncertain. The CDR3 spans 13 residues. Trimming stripped 2 bases from V and 5 bases from J, with 7 bases between. The DNA for the CDR3 is TGTGCCAGCAGTTTATTCGGGGATCAGCCCCAGCATTTT. As protein: CASSLFGDQPQHF.

The genes are TRBV12-3 or TRBV12-4 and TRBJ2-6; perhaps TRBD2 as D (5 bases). Between the trimmed V and J ends, which lost 4 bases and 4 bases, there was a span of 5 bases. CDR3 length: 13 residues. In DNA form, the CDR3 reads TGTGCCAGCAGTTGGAGGGGGGCCAACGTCCTGACTTTC. Protein product: CASSWRGANVLTF.

J is TRBJ1-2 and V is TRBV5-4; 8 bases match TRBD1. The CDR3 sequence is 14 residues long. In germline, CDR1 is SGHNT, CDR2 YYREEE (reference sequence). V was clipped by 2 bases and J by 2 bases; unmatched bases: 2. The CDR3 DNA follows: TGTGCCAGCAGCTTCAACAGGGGGAACTATGGCTACACCTTC. The encoded protein is CASSFNRGNYGYTF.

The chain links TRBV3-1 (or the pseudogene TRBV3-2) to TRBJ2-1; TRBD1 agrees at 9 bases. Germline V gene sequence: CDR1 LGHDT, CDR2 YNNKEL (reference sequence). The CDR3 runs 12 residues. V gave up 5 bases and J gave up 12 bases; unmatched junction bases: 5. CDR3 loop: CASSGQGYGQFF. The CDR3 coding sequence is TGTGCCAGCAGCGGACAGGGGTATGGGCAGTTCTTC.

This chain joins TRBV7-3 and TRBJ1-1; D uncertain. Germline CDR1 is SGHTA and CDR2 is FQGTGA. V lost 1 base to trimming and J lost 0 bases, with 12 bases between them. The CDR3 is 16 residues long. The CDR3, as DNA: TGTGCCAGCAGCTTAAGGGCAGTTGAGATGAACACTGAAGCTTTCTTT. Translation gives CASSLRAVEMNTEAFF.

This chain uses TRBV19 with TRBJ1-1; a possible D gene is TRBD1 (6 bases). Germline V CDR1 and CDR2: LNHDA, SQIVND (reference sequence). Trimming cost V 6 bases and J 5 bases, with 13 bases left between them. This CDR3 comprises 13 residues. CDR3 sequence reads: CASRGPGTTEAFF. CDR3 nucleotide sequence: TGTGCCAGTAGGGGACCAGGGACAACTGAAGCTTTCTTT. The full variable domain, its missing parts supplied by reference TRBV19 and TRBJ1-1, is DGGITQSPKYLFRKEGQNVTLSCEQNLNHDAMYWYRQDPGQGLRLIYYSQIVNDFQKGDIAEGYSVSREKKESFPLTVTSAQKNPTAFYLCASRGPGTTEAFFGQGTRLTVV.